This TCR beta chain is drawn from a study of low-dose radiotherapy and immunotherapy resistance in tumors. Documented time point: after trial treatment. As for treatment: LDRT plus nivolumab, ipilimumab, low-dose cyclophosphamide and aspirin (RACIN trial). Along with nivolumab and ipilimumab, donors received aspirin, low-dose cyclophosphamide and low-dose radiotherapy. Covering alpha and beta chains, TRAV- and TRBV-specific primers were used for the first-strand cDNA. The authors ran 15 to 20 PCR cycles to amplify TCRs with a constant-region primer and V-primer adapter. Via MiXCR, TCRdb re-called the reads, giving one row per CDR3 protein. The sample gives some 100,000 distinct CDR3 sequences, more than 20% of which show up once; around 13% is in the top ten. This CDR3 contains 12 residues. Per germline, CDR1 MNHEY and CDR2 SVGEGT. Trimming took off 1 base at V and 3 bases at J, with 0 bases between the two ends.

Many counts were recorded for this clonotype. The chain couples TRBV6-2 or TRBV6-3 to TRBJ2-2; D gene unclear. The origin of this receptor is a female donor with ovarian cancer. The source was PBMCs, collected after low-dose radiotherapy plus immunotherapy. In DNA form, the CDR3 reads TGTGCCAGCAGTTACTACACCGGGGAGCTGTTTTTT. Its translation: CASSYYTGELFF.